This TCR beta chain is from a study of T cell repertoires in cytomegalovirus infection. Points from the study as a whole: The ex vivo response was dominated by HLA-C-restricted CMV-specific TCR beta clonotypes.

The CDR3 length is 16 residues. J gave up 2 bases and V 0 bases, and 4 bases lay outside the gene matches. CDR1 is SGHTA, CDR2 FQGNSA, per germline. TCRdb itself ran the reads through MiXCR, one entry per CDR3 protein. This table holds some 500,000 distinct CDR3 sequences, about 33% found once. As to this clonotype: The antigen is undetermined.

The sequence came from a human donor in good health (CMV status not recorded). Some clones in this sample may be carry-over from other donors' samples. This chain uses TRBV7-2 with TRBJ1-5; 7 positions agree with TRBD1. The sample here was cultured PBMCs, taken from culture after CMV antigen stimulation. The CDR3 DNA reads as TGTGCCAGCAGCTTAGCGGCCACAGGGGGCAATCAGCCCCAGCATTTT. Protein: CASSLAATGGNQPQHF.